The 25 T cell receptor beta chains presented below share a single source sample, sequenced in a study of blood T cell repertoires in COVID-19. Some clones are missing from TCRdb's copy, which holds only in-frame ones; the method was immunoSEQ multiplex PCR. The table lists fewer than 150,000 clones, approximately 84% of them singletons. Specimen: peripheral blood. All receptors come from a woman over 75 in a cohort sampled during active or convalescent COVID-19.

V gene TRBV27 combines with J gene TRBJ1-5; maybe TRBD1 (5 bases). The length of the CDR3 is 15 residues. The germline V and J ends were trimmed by 4 bases and 3 bases, with 13 bases remaining between them. CDR1 is MNHEY, CDR2 SMNVEV, per germline (reference sequence). DNA for the CDR3: TGTGCCAGCAGTTCCTGGGGGGGGGTCAATCAGCCCCAGCATTTT. This translates into CASSSWGGVNQPQHF.

This clone turned up a few times. The CDR3 protein is CATSANAGTDGYTF. For the CDR3, the DNA is TGTGCCACCAGTGCTAACGCGGGGACAGATGGCTACACCTTC. The chain carries TRBV24-1 and TRBJ1-2, with 7 nucleotides matching TRBD1. Germline CDR1 KGHDR, CDR2 SFDVKD. CDR3 length: 14 amino acids. With V trimmed by 5 bases and J by 6 bases, 8 bases remained unmatched.

The chain couples TRBV4-2 to TRBJ1-3; possible D gene TRBD1, 6 bases. Deletions cut 4 bases from V and 6 bases from J, with 13 bases between. This CDR3 is 14 amino acids long. Germline V CDR1 and CDR2: LGHNA, YNFKEQ. The DNA of the CDR3 is TGTGCCAGCAGCCCAGGGGATTTCGAAAACACCATATATTTT. This gives the protein CASSPGDFENTIYF.

The rearrangement uses TRBV6-2 or TRBV6-3 and TRBJ1-2; 9 bases fit TRBD1. The V gene end was trimmed by 3 bases and the J gene end by 13 bases; junction bases not matched to a gene: 15. Germline CDR1 reads MNHEY; CDR2 reads SVGEGT. The CDR3 spans 15 residues. The CDR3 spells CASSYTDGGTGSFTF. The CDR3 region has the DNA TGTGCCAGCAGTTATACGGACGGAGGGACAGGGTCCTTCACCTTC.

This chain joins TRBV4-2 and TRBJ1-2; the D gene is possibly TRBD1 (6 bases). The CDR3 spans 15 residues. The ends were cut back, 4 bases at V and 6 bases at J, with 18 bases in the middle. CDR1 and CDR2 (germline): LGHNA, YNFKEQ. CDR3: CASSPQQSTGDGYTF. In DNA, the CDR3 is TGTGCCAGCAGCCCCCAGCAGTCGACAGGCGATGGCTACACCTTC.

This clone showed up just once. The chain links TRBV5-1 to TRBJ2-2, with TRBD1 identical over 8 bases. V dropped 4 bases and J dropped 4; count of bases not matched to a gene: 6. The germline V gene encodes CDR1 SGHRS and CDR2 YFSETQ. The CDR3 runs 15 residues. This CDR3 is CASSVRGPGTGELFF. Here the CDR3 DNA reads TGCGCCAGCAGCGTCAGGGGGCCGGGCACCGGGGAGCTGTTTTTT.

The chain links TRBV2 to TRBJ2-4; TRBD1 aligns across 9 bases. V was pared by 8 bases and J by 0 bases, with 5 bases of the junction left unmatched. This CDR3 is 15 amino acids long. Germline V gene lookup returns CDR1 SNHLY and CDR2 FYNNEI. The CDR3 bases are TGTGCCAGCGGGACAGGGTCTCTAGCCAAAAACATTCAGTACTTC. Translating it yields CASGTGSLAKNIQYF.

The chain links TRBV3-1 (or the pseudogene TRBV3-2) to TRBJ2-6; the D gene is possibly TRBD2 (6 bases). With 1 base removed from V and 0 bases from J, the gap between germline ends came to 13 bases. The CDR3 totals 18 residues. Per the germline V gene, CDR1 is LGHDT and CDR2 is YNNKEL (reference sequence). CDR3 sequence reads: CASSQAGLLTSGANVLTF. DNA for the CDR3: TGTGCCAGCAGCCAAGCGGGACTGCTAACCTCTGGGGCCAACGTCCTGACTTTC.

The V call is TRBV4-1, the J call TRBJ2-2; D gene uncertain. The CDR3 covers 14 residues. Germline CDR1 reads MGHRA; CDR2 reads YSYEKL. V was clipped by 0 bases and J by 6 bases, with 8 bases between them. The CDR3 DNA sequence: TGCGCCAGCAGCCAAGATCGCGTATCCGGGGAGCTGTTTTTT. This codes for CASSQDRVSGELFF.

This clone has a single count. The chain couples TRBV5-1 to TRBJ2-2; tentative D call: TRBD2 (6 bases). The CDR3 has 15 amino acids. Trimming took 0 bases from V and 0 from J, leaving 6 bases between them. Germline V gene sequence: CDR1 SGHRS, CDR2 YFSETQ. This CDR3 reads CASSLGGANTGELFF. The CDR3 bases are TGCGCCAGCAGCTTGGGCGGGGCGAACACCGGGGAGCTGTTTTTT.

V is TRBV5-1 and J is TRBJ1-4; 10 bases line up with TRBD1. In germline, CDR1 is SGHRS, CDR2 YFSETQ. The V segment lost 2 bases and the J segment 4 bases; nucleotides outside the gene matches: 5. This CDR3 is 16 amino acids long. CDR3 sequence reads: CASSFGQGGYNEKLFF. CDR3 bases: TGCGCCAGCAGCTTCGGACAGGGGGGATATAATGAAAAACTGTTTTTT.

V usage is TRBV19 and J usage is TRBJ2-1; TRBD2 matches 8 bases. Per the germline V gene, CDR1 is LNHDA and CDR2 is SQIVND (reference sequence). V was pared by 5 bases and J by 4 bases, with 7 bases of the junction left unmatched. CDR3 size: 15 residues. The CDR3, as DNA: TGTGCCAGTAGTCGCCCCGGGGGGGGTTACAATGAGCAGTTCTTC. It is translated as CASSRPGGGYNEQFF.

The genes are TRBV6-6 and TRBJ1-5; TRBD1 matches at 8 bases. This CDR3 comprises 18 residues. The germline CDR1 and CDR2 sequences are MNHNY and SVGAGI (reference sequence). Trimming took 5 bases from V and 3 from J; bases not matched to a gene: 15. Written as DNA, the CDR3 is TGTGCCAGCAGTCCCTCCCTTGGGGCAGGGGGCTACAATCAGCCCCAGCATTTT. Its translation is CASSPSLGAGGYNQPQHF.

This clone came up a few times. This chain uses TRBV5-1 with TRBJ2-7; 12 bases agree with TRBD2. V shed 4 bases, J shed 1 base, and the junction held 3 bases outside the gene matches. CDR3 length: 15 amino acids. Looked up from germline, CDR1 is SGHRS and CDR2 is YFSETQ. As DNA, the CDR3 is TGCGCCAGCAGCGAGGGGACTAGCGGGTCCTACGAGCAGTACTTC. Translating gives CASSEGTSGSYEQYF. Full variable domain (missing parts from reference TRBV5-1 and TRBJ2-7): KAGVTQTPRYLIKTRGQQVTLSCSPISGHRSVSWYQQTPGQGLQFLFEYFSETQRNKGNFPGRFSGRQFSNSRSEMNVSTLELGDSALYLCASSEGTSGSYEQYFGPGTRLTVT.

This rearrangement joins TRBV2 to TRBJ2-6, with D possibly TRBD2 on 6 matching bases. Looked up from germline, CDR1 is SNHLY and CDR2 is FYNNEI. The CDR3 runs 16 residues. Trimming cost V 9 bases and J 4 bases, with 19 bases left between them. The CDR3: CARGGRRHGGANVLTF. The CDR3 bases are TGTGCCAGGGGAGGACGGAGGCATGGCGGGGCCAACGTCCTGACTTTC. The full variable domain, with the rest looked up from reference TRBV2 and TRBJ2-6, is EPEVTQTPSHQVTQMGQEVILRCVPISNHLYFYWYRQILGQKVEFLVSFYNNEISEKSEIFDDQFSVERPDGSNFTLKIRSTKLEDSAMYFCARGGRRHGGANVLTFGAGSRLTVL.

V usage is TRBV18 and J usage is TRBJ2-1; possible D gene TRBD2, 5 bases. This CDR3 has 13 residues. The V and J ends lost 6 bases and 9 bases respectively, with 15 bases between them. Per the germline V gene, CDR1 is KGHSH and CDR2 is LQKENI. CDR3 protein: CASSKSGFGEQFF. CDR3 DNA: TGTGCCAGCTCTAAATCGGGGTTTGGTGAGCAGTTCTTC.

The chain uses TRBV5-1 and TRBJ2-2, with D tentatively TRBD1 (6 bases). CDR3 length equals 15 residues. Germline CDR1 reads SGHRS; CDR2 reads YFSETQ. V was pared by 0 bases and J by 4 bases, with 10 bases between. In nucleotides, the CDR3 is TGCGCCAGCAGCTTGGGCAGGGGTAGCACCGGGGAGCTGTTTTTT. This encodes CASSLGRGSTGELFF.

The chain employs TRBV6-5 and TRBJ2-7; TRBD1 is a possible D gene (6 bases). Between the trimmed V and J ends, which lost 3 bases and 2 bases, there was a span of 14 bases. Germline CDR1 and CDR2: MNHEY and SVGAGI. CDR3 size: 15 residues. CDR3 protein: CASSYSSGATYEQYF. The CDR3 DNA reads as TGTGCCAGCAGTTATTCGTCAGGGGCTACCTACGAGCAGTACTTC.

The V gene is TRBV19, the J gene TRBJ1-2; D unresolved. The CDR3 contains 11 residues. Germline loops: CDR1 LNHDA, CDR2 SQIVND (reference sequence). V lost 3 bases and J lost 8, with 7 bases in between. CDR3: CASSMLGGYTF. DNA of the CDR3: TGTGCCAGTAGTATGCTCGGGGGCTACACCTTC. Using reference TRBV19 and TRBJ1-2 for the parts outside the CDR3, the full variable domain is DGGITQSPKYLFRKEGQNVTLSCEQNLNHDAMYWYRQDPGQGLRLIYYSQIVNDFQKGDIAEGYSVSREKKESFPLTVTSAQKNPTAFYLCASSMLGGYTFGSGTRLTVV.

The genes are TRBV2 and TRBJ2-2; D is perhaps TRBD2 (5 bases). The CDR3 runs to 15 residues. Trimming took off 4 bases at V and 4 bases at J, with 13 bases between the two ends. Germline V lookup: CDR1 SNHLY, CDR2 FYNNEI. CDR3 sequence reads: CASSALLGSTGELFF. DNA for the CDR3: TGTGCCAGCAGTGCCCTATTGGGGAGCACCGGGGAGCTGTTTTTT.

The chain links TRBV7-2 to TRBJ1-3; D possibly corresponds to TRBD1 (5 bases). Trimming took 4 bases from V and 4 from J, leaving 8 bases between them. The CDR3 covers 13 residues. From germline, CDR1 is SGHTA and CDR2 FQGNSA. CDR3 amino acids: CASSSYRGNTIYF. The CDR3, as DNA: TGTGCCAGCAGCTCGTACAGGGGAAACACCATATATTTT.

The chain has TRBV2 and TRBJ2-1; TRBD1 matches 8 bases. CDR3 size: 13 residues. The V segment lost 10 bases and the J segment 4 bases; nucleotides outside the gene matches: 6. Germline CDR1 reads SNHLY; CDR2 reads FYNNEI. CDR3 region: CANSGGPYNEQFF. CDR3 nucleotide sequence: TGTGCCAACTCAGGGGGCCCGTACAATGAGCAGTTCTTC.

Worth noting for this clone: Germline and junction disagree at one end, which may indicate a read error. The chain uses TRBV7-2 and TRBJ2-3, with 9 positions matching TRBD2. The CDR3 length is 16 residues. The germline V gene encodes CDR1 SGHTA and CDR2 FQGNSA. CDR3 loop: CASTLDAGGLADTQYF. CDR3 bases: TGTGCCAGCACCTTAGATGCGGGGGGGCTAGCAGATACGCAGTATTTT.

The V and J genes are TRBV29-1 and TRBJ1-2, with D possibly matching TRBD1 (5 bases). V lost 6 bases, J lost 0 bases, and 14 bases lay in between. Germline CDR1 reads SQVTM; CDR2 reads ANQGSEA. This CDR3 is built from 14 residues. The CDR3 DNA reads as TGCAGCGTCCAGGGTGGATACCCTAACTATGGCTACACCTTC. As protein: CSVQGGYPNYGYTF.

This rearrangement joins TRBV7-9 to TRBJ1-2; D is ambiguous. The germline V gene encodes CDR1 SEHNR and CDR2 FQNEAQ (reference sequence). This CDR3 spans 12 amino acids. With 2 bases removed from V and 8 bases from J, the gap between germline ends came to 9 bases. As DNA, the CDR3 is TGTGCCAGCAGCTTACAAGCGGGGGGCTACACCTTC. It yields the protein CASSLQAGGYTF.